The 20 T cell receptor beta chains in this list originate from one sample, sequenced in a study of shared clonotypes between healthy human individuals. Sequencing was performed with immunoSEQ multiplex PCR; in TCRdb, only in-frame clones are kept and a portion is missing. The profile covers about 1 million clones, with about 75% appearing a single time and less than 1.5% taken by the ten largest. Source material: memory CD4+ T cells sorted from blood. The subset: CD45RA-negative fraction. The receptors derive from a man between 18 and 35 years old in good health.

CDR3 sequence: CASSYGLAGVYEQYF. CDR3 DNA sequence: TGTGCCAGCAGCTATGGACTAGCGGGGGTCTACGAGCAGTACTTC. This rearrangement joins TRBV7-8 to TRBJ2-7; 13 bases match TRBD2. CDR1 SGHVS and CDR2 FQNEAQ come from the germline V gene. The CDR3 runs to 15 residues. The J segment lost 3 bases and the V segment lost 4 bases, leaving 3 bases of the junction unmatched.

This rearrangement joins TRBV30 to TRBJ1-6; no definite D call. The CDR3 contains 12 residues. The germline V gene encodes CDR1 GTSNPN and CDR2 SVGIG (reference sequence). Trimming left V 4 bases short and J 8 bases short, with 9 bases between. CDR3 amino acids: CAWTRSDSPLHF. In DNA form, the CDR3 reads TGTGCCTGGACCCGTTCGGATTCACCCCTCCACTTT.

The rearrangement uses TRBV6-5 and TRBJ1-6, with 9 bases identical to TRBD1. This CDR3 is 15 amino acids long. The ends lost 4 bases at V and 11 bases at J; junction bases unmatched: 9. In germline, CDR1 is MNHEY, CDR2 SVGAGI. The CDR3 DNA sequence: TGTGCCAGCAGTTCCACGGGACAGGGCGTGACACCCCTCCACTTT. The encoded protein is CASSSTGQGVTPLHF.

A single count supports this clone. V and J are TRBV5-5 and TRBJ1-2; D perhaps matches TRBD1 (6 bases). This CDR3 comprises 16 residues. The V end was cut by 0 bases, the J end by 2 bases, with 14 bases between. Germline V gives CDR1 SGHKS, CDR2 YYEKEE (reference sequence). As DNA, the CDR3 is TGTGCCAGCAGCTTGGCCCCAGGGGAAACGAACTATGGCTACACCTTC. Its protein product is CASSLAPGETNYGYTF.

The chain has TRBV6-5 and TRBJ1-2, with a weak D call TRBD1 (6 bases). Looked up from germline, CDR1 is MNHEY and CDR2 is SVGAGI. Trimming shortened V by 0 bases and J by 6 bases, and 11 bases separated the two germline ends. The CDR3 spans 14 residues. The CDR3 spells CASSYSGAGDGYTF. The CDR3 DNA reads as TGTGCCAGCAGTTACTCGGGGGCCGGGGATGGCTACACCTTC.

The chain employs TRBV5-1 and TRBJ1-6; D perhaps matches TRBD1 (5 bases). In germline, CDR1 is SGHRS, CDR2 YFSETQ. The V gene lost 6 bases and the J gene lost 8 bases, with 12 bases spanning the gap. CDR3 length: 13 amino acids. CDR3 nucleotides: TGCGCCAGCAAAGTGGCGGGGGATTCACCCCTCCACTTT. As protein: CASKVAGDSPLHF.

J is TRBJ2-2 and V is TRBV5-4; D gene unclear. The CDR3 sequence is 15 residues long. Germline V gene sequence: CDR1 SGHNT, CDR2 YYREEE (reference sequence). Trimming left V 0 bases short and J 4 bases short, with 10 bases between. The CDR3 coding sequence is TGTGCCAGCAGCTTGGAGTCACGGGTCACCGGGGAGCTGTTTTTT. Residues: CASSLESRVTGELFF.

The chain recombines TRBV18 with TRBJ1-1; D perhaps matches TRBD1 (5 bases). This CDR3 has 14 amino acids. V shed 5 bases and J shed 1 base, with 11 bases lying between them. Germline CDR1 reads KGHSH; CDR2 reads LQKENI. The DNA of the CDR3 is TGTGCCAGCTCAGAGACAGTGGGGAACACTGAAGCTTTCTTT. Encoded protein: CASSETVGNTEAFF.

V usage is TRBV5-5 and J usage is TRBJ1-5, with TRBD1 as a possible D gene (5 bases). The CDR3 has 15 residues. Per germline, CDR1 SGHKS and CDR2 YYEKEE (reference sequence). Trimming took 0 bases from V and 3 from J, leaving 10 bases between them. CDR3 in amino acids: CASSLGDSINQPQHF. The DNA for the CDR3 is TGTGCCAGCAGCTTGGGAGACAGTATCAATCAGCCCCAGCATTTT.

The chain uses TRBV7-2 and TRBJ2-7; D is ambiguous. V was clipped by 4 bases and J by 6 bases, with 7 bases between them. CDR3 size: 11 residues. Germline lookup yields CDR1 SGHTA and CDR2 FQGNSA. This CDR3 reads CASSSFREQYF. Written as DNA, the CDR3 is TGTGCCAGCAGCTCGTTTCGCGAGCAGTACTTC.

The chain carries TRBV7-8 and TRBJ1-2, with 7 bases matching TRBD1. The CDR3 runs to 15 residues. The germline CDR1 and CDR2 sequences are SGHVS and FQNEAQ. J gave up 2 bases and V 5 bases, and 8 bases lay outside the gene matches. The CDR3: CASSPMGGQNYGYTF. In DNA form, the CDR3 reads TGTGCCAGCAGCCCCATGGGGGGACAGAACTATGGCTACACCTTC.

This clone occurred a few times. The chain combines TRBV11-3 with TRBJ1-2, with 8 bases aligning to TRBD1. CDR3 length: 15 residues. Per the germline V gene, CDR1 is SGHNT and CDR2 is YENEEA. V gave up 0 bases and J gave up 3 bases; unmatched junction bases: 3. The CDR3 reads CASSLDRTGHYGYTF. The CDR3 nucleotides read TGTGCCAGCAGCTTAGATCGGACAGGGCACTATGGCTACACCTTC.

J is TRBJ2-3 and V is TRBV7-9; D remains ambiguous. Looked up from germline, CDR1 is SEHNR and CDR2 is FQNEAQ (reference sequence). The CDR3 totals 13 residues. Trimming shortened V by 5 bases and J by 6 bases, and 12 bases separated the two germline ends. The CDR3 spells CASSTRPVDTQYF. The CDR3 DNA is TGTGCCAGCAGCACCCGCCCGGTGGATACGCAGTATTTT.

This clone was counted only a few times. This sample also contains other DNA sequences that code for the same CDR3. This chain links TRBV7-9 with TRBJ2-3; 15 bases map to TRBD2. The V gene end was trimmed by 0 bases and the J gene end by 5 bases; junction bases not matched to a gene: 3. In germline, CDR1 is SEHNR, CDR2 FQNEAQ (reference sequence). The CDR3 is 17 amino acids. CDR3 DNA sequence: TGTGCCAGCAGCTTAGCGGGACTAGCGGGAGGAGGAGATACGCAGTATTTT. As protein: CASSLAGLAGGGDTQYF.

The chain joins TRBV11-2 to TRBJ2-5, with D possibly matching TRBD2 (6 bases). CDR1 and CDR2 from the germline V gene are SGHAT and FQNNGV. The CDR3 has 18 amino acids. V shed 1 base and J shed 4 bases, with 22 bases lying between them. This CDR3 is CASSLGGYGGKVSETQYF. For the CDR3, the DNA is TGTGCCAGCAGCTTAGGGGGGTATGGAGGGAAGGTATCAGAGACCCAGTACTTC.

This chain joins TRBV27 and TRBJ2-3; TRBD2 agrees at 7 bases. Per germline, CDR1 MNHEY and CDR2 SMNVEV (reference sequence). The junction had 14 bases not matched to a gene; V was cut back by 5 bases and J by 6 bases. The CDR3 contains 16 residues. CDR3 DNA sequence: TGTGCCAGCAGTCCCCTGACTAGCTCCGCCTTGGATACGCAGTATTTT. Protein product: CASSPLTSSALDTQYF.

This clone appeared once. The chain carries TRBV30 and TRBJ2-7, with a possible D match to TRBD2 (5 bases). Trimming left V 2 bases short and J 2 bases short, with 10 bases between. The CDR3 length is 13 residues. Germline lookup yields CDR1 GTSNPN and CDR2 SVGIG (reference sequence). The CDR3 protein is CAWSLTAAYEQYF. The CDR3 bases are TGTGCCTGGAGTCTAACAGCGGCCTACGAGCAGTACTTC.

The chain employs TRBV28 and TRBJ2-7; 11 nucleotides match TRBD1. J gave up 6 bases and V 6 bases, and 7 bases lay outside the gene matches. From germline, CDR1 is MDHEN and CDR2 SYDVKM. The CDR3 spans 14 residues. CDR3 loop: CASRPRTGGGEQYF. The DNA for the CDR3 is TGTGCCAGCAGACCTCGGACAGGGGGCGGCGAGCAGTACTTC.

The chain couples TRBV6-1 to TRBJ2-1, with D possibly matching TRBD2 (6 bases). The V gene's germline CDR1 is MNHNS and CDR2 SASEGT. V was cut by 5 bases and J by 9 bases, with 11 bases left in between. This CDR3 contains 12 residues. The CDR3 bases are TGTGCCAGCAGTCCGCGGGATACTGAGCAGTTCTTC. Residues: CASSPRDTEQFF.

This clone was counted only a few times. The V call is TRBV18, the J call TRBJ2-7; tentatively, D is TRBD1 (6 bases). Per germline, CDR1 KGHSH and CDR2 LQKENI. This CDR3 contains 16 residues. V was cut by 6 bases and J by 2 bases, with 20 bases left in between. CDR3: CASSRSGRTEPYEQYF. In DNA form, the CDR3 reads TGTGCCAGCTCCCGATCCGGCCGGACAGAGCCCTACGAGCAGTACTTC.